These 26 T cell receptor beta chains were sequenced from one sample in a study of response to subunit inactivated influenza vaccine. TCRdb reprocessed the RT-PCR reads with MiXCR, giving one entry per CDR3 protein. The data contain about half a million distinct CDR3 sequences, approximately 10% of them singletons. The starting material was PBMCs from blood, obtained around seven weeks after vaccination. The receptors were gathered from a man aged 50-60 years who received an inactivated influenza vaccine.

The V and J genes are TRBV5-1 and TRBJ1-2; D might be TRBD1 (5 bases). Trimming removed 2 bases at V and 10 bases at J, with 9 bases between. The germline gives CDR1 SGHRS, CDR2 YFSETQ. This CDR3 is built from 11 residues. The CDR3 region is CASSFEGPYTF. CDR3 DNA sequence: TGCGCCAGCAGCTTCGAGGGACCCTACACCTTC.

The chain couples TRBV4-3 to TRBJ2-1, with 10 positions matching TRBD2. The CDR3 covers 15 residues. Germline V gene data show CDR1 as LGHNA and CDR2 as YSLEER. With 1 base clipped from V and 10 bases from J, the junction kept 7 bases outside the gene matches. The CDR3 loop reads CASSQASGSLREQFF. The CDR3 DNA reads as TGCGCCAGCAGCCAAGCTAGCGGGAGTTTACGAGAGCAGTTCTTC.

This clonotype was seen a handful of times. The chain joins TRBV6-1 to TRBJ2-7, with TRBD1 identical over 7 bases. The CDR3 runs 15 residues. CDR1 and CDR2 from the germline V gene are MNHNS and SASEGT. Trimming took 8 bases from V and 4 from J; bases not matched to a gene: 14. Here the CDR3 DNA reads TGTGCCAGCCGAGCCTCCAAGGGGGCAGGATACGAGCAGTACTTC. It codes for CASRASKGAGYEQYF.

A note on this clonotype: This may come from a read error, since a much larger clone is one base off. The chain uses TRBV4-2 and TRBJ2-2; D might be TRBD1 or TRBD2, each matching 5 bases. CDR1 and CDR2 from the germline V gene are LGHNA and YNFKEQ. This CDR3 comprises 15 residues. CDR3 region: CASSQETARTGKLFF. For the CDR3, the DNA is TGTGCCAGCAGCCAGGAGACAGCTCGGACCGGGAAGCTGTTTTTT.

This clonotype occurred many times. The chain combines TRBV24-1 with TRBJ1-2; D might be TRBD1 (5 bases). V was trimmed by 5 bases and J by 8 bases, leaving 8 bases between them. CDR3 length: 11 amino acids. CDR1 and CDR2 from the germline V gene are KGHDR and SFDVKD. As DNA, the CDR3 is TGTGCCACCAGTGCGGGGCGAGGCTACACCTTC. Amino acids: CATSAGRGYTF.

The genes are TRBV28 and TRBJ1-4; D gene ambiguous. CDR3 length: 14 residues. With 1 base removed from V and 8 bases from J, the gap between germline ends came to 11 bases. Germline loops: CDR1 MDHEN, CDR2 SYDVKM. The CDR3 is CASSLSWEREKLFF. For the CDR3, the DNA is TGTGCCAGCAGTTTATCCTGGGAGAGGGAAAAACTGTTTTTT.

This clonotype was seen a few times. The chain recombines TRBV29-1 with TRBJ2-5; TRBD2 matches 10 bases. CDR3 length equals 17 residues. CDR1 SQVTM and CDR2 ANQGSEA come from the germline V gene. J gave up 0 bases and V 1 base, and 8 bases lay outside the gene matches. CDR3 sequence: CSVEVPGLAMYQETQYF. The CDR3 nucleotides are TGCAGCGTTGAAGTCCCGGGACTAGCGATGTACCAAGAGACCCAGTACTTC.

This clonotype has a count of ten or more. The rearrangement uses TRBV24-1 and TRBJ2-3; tentative D call: TRBD1 (6 bases). This CDR3 is built from 15 residues. Germline-derived CDR1 and CDR2 are KGHDR and SFDVKD. V was pared by 3 bases and J by 2 bases, with 11 bases between. The CDR3 nucleotides read TGTGCCACCAGTGATCGGACAGAGGTCACAGATACGCAGTATTTT. Its translation is CATSDRTEVTDTQYF.

This chain connects TRBV2 to TRBJ2-1; possibly TRBD2 for D (5 bases). Trimming pared 5 bases from V and 8 bases from J, leaving 22 bases between. CDR3 length: 16 residues. Germline V lookup: CDR1 SNHLY, CDR2 FYNNEI. The CDR3 protein is CASSTVLRDSGHEQFF. CDR3 in DNA: TGTGCCAGCAGTACGGTATTGAGGGATTCCGGTCATGAGCAGTTCTTC.

The genes are TRBV5-1 and TRBJ1-1; 7 nucleotides match TRBD1. The V gene end was trimmed by 4 bases and the J gene end by 3 bases; junction bases not matched to a gene: 12. CDR1 and CDR2 from the germline V gene are SGHRS and YFSETQ. The CDR3 has 16 residues. The CDR3 protein is CASSKGTVRRDTEAFF. Written as DNA, the CDR3 is TGCGCCAGCAGCAAGGGGACAGTTAGAAGGGACACTGAAGCTTTCTTT.

CDR3: CASSWDRDGQKLFF. The CDR3 region has the DNA TGTGCCAGCAGTTGGGACCGGGACGGACAAAAACTGTTTTTT. The chain recombines TRBV27 with TRBJ1-4, with a weak D call TRBD1 (5 bases). The CDR3 totals 14 residues. The germline CDR1 and CDR2 sequences are MNHEY and SMNVEV (reference sequence). Trimming removed 4 bases at V and 9 bases at J, with 15 bases between.

This clonotype was picked up a small number of times. The V and J genes are TRBV4-3 and TRBJ2-2, with D maybe TRBD2 (7 bases). Germline V gene sequence: CDR1 LGHNA, CDR2 YSLEER. The CDR3 runs to 15 residues. Trimming shortened V by 1 base and J by 7 bases, and 13 bases separated the two germline ends. As DNA, the CDR3 is TGCGCCAGCAGCCAAGTTCCGGGGGGCGGCGGGGAGCTGTTTTTT. It yields the protein CASSQVPGGGGELFF.

This chain links TRBV5-1 with TRBJ2-6; D possibly corresponds to TRBD2 (6 bases). Germline CDR1 SGHRS, CDR2 YFSETQ. CDR3 size: 18 residues. V lost 4 bases, J lost 0 bases, and 17 bases lay in between. In DNA, the CDR3 is TGCGCCAGCAGCAAACTGCTTCGGGGAGGCTCTGGGGCCAACGTCCTGACTTTC. It encodes CASSKLLRGGSGANVLTF.

This chain connects TRBV7-2 to TRBJ1-1; D call uncertain. CDR3 length equals 12 residues. Germline V gives CDR1 SGHTA, CDR2 FQGNSA. The ends were cut back, 7 bases at V and 0 bases at J, with 6 bases in the middle. The CDR3, as DNA: TGTGCCAGCACCCCACTGAACACTGAAGCTTTCTTT. This codes for CASTPLNTEAFF.

The table lists this clonotype with many counts. The chain couples TRBV7-2 to TRBJ2-1; weak D call: TRBD2 (5 bases). The CDR3 is 13 residues long. V lost 5 bases to trimming and J lost 10 bases, with 15 bases between them. CDR1 SGHTA and CDR2 FQGNSA come from the germline V gene. In DNA form, the CDR3 reads TGTGCCAGCAGCGTATCTAGCCGAAACGAGCAGTTCTTC. It is translated as CASSVSSRNEQFF.

The CDR3 DNA follows: TGTGCCAGCAGTTTGGGTCAGACGCCAACTAATGAAAAACTGTTTTTT. Translated, it gives CASSLGQTPTNEKLFF. This chain uses TRBV12-3 or TRBV12-4 with TRBJ1-4; no firm D call. The CDR3 runs to 16 residues. V lost 3 bases and J lost 0, with 11 bases in between.

This clonotype was seen ten or more times. The chain employs TRBV10-3 and TRBJ2-1, with D perhaps matching TRBD2 (5 bases). The germline V and J ends were trimmed by 4 bases and 0 bases, with 13 bases remaining between them. The germline V gene encodes CDR1 ENHRY and CDR2 SYGVKD. The CDR3 loop spans 16 amino acids. The chain's CDR3 is CAISGPRADSYNEQFF. CDR3 sequence (DNA): TGTGCCATCAGTGGGCCCAGAGCGGACTCCTACAATGAGCAGTTCTTC.

The CDR3 reads CASSSLGPINSNQPQHF. In DNA form, the CDR3 reads TGTGCCAGCAGCTCACTGGGGCCAATCAATAGCAATCAGCCCCAGCATTTT. This sequence joins TRBV7-2 and TRBJ1-5; D is perhaps TRBD1 (5 bases). Trimming took off 4 bases at V and 0 bases at J, with 16 bases between the two ends. CDR1 and CDR2 from the germline V gene are SGHTA and FQGNSA. This CDR3 comprises 17 residues.

Only a few counts were recorded for this clonotype. The genes are TRBV7-2 and TRBJ2-7, with 11 bases fitting TRBD2. V was pared by 5 bases and J by 7 bases, with 7 bases of the junction left unmatched. The CDR3 runs to 14 residues. The germline V gene has CDR1 SGHTA and CDR2 FQGNSA. CDR3 coding DNA: TGTGCCAGCAGCCCGCTAGCGGGAGGTGGTGAGCAGTACTTC. This translates into CASSPLAGGGEQYF.

This clonotype was counted at least ten times. The chain links TRBV3-1 to TRBJ1-5; 9 bases are a match to TRBD1. CDR1 is LGHDT, CDR2 YNNKEL, per germline (reference sequence). Unmatched junction bases numbered 3, after V lost 2 bases and J lost 4 bases. The CDR3 is 15 amino acids. The CDR3 loop is CASSQYGTGNQPQHF. The CDR3 nucleotides read TGTGCCAGCAGCCAATACGGGACAGGGAATCAGCCCCAGCATTTT.

The genes are TRBV28 and TRBJ2-3; 8 bases match TRBD2. The CDR3 consists of 15 residues. V lost 3 bases and J lost 1; bases outside the gene matches: 3. Germline V CDR1 and CDR2: MDHEN, SYDVKM. CDR3 DNA sequence: TGTGCCAGCAGTTTTTTTAGCGGGGGCACAGATACGCAGTATTTT. The encoded protein is CASSFFSGGTDTQYF.

The chain employs TRBV7-2 and TRBJ2-7; 13 bases fit TRBD2. V lost 6 bases to trimming and J lost 6 bases; unmatched junction nucleotides: 2. Germline V gene sequence: CDR1 SGHTA, CDR2 FQGNSA. The CDR3 is 13 residues long. The chain's CDR3 is CASRLAGGSEQYF. The CDR3 region has the DNA TGTGCCAGCAGACTAGCGGGGGGGTCCGAGCAGTACTTC.

The V gene is TRBV7-2, the J gene TRBJ2-7, with TRBD2 matching over 9 bases. CDR1 and CDR2 (germline): SGHTA, FQGNSA. The CDR3 consists of 15 residues. J gave up 3 bases and V 5 bases, and 8 bases lay outside the gene matches. CDR3 nucleotide sequence: TGTGCCAGCAGCCAGTGGTTTAGCGGGAGCTACGAGCAGTACTTC. Its translation: CASSQWFSGSYEQYF.

This clonotype was observed a few times. This chain links TRBV11-2 with TRBJ2-3; 7 bases are shared with TRBD1. Trimming cost V 5 bases and J 4 bases; bases outside gene matches: 6. Germline V gene lookup returns CDR1 SGHAT and CDR2 FQNNGV. This CDR3 is 14 amino acids long. The CDR3 region is CASSAIRGSDTQYF. CDR3 DNA: TGTGCCAGCAGCGCGATCAGGGGGTCAGATACGCAGTATTTT.

This clonotype was counted at least ten times. The genes are TRBV7-2 and TRBJ1-6; 8 bases line up with TRBD1. V trimming: 0 bases; J trimming: 9 bases; junction bases outside the gene matches: 4. This CDR3 contains 15 residues. Germline V gene data show CDR1 as SGHTA and CDR2 as FQGNSA. The CDR3: CASSLAGGQGSPLHF. CDR3 bases: TGTGCCAGCAGCTTAGCGGGTGGACAGGGTTCACCCCTCCACTTT.

CDR3 protein: CASSLSGVNHRNEQFF. CDR3 DNA sequence: TGTGCCAGCAGCTTGAGTGGGGTCAACCATAGGAATGAGCAGTTCTTC. The chain links TRBV5-6 to TRBJ2-1; no clear D gene. Germline-derived CDR1 and CDR2 are SGHDT and YYEEEE. V shed 1 base and J shed 7 bases, with 18 bases lying between them. The CDR3 runs to 16 residues. The full variable domain, its missing parts supplied by reference TRBV5-6 and TRBJ2-1, is DAGVTQSPTHLIKTRGQQVTLRCSPKSGHDTVSWYQQALGQGPQFIFQYYEEEERQRGNFPDRFSGHQFPNYSSELNVNALLLGDSALYLCASSLSGVNHRNEQFFGPGTRLTVL.